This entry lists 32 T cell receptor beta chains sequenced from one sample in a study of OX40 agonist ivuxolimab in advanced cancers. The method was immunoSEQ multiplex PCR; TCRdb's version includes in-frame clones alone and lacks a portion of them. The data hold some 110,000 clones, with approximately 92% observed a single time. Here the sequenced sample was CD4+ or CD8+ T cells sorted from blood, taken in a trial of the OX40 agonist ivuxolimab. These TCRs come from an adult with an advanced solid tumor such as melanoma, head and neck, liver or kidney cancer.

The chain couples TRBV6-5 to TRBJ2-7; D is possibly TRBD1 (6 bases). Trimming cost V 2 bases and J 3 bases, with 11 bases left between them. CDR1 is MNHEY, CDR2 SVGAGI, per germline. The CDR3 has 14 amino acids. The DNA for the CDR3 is TGTGCCAGCAGTTACGAGCACAGGGACTACGAGCAGTACTTC. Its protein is CASSYEHRDYEQYF.

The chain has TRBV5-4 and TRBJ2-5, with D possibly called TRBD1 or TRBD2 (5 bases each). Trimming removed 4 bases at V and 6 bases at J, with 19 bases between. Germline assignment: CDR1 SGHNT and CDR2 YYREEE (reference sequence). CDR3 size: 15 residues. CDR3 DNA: TGTGCCAGCAGCCAAGGCGGCGAGAGGGGCCAGACCCAGTACTTC. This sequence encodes CASSQGGERGQTQYF.

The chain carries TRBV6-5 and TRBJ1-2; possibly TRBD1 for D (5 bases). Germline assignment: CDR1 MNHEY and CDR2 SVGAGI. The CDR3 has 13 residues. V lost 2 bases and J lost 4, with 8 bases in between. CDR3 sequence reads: CASSYPGAYGYTF. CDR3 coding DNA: TGTGCCAGCAGTTACCCCGGGGCCTATGGCTACACCTTC.

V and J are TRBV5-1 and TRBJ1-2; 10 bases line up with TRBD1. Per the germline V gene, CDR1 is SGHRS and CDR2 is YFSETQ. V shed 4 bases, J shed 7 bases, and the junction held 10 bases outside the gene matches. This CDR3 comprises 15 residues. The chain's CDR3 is CASSPPGGQGIGYTF. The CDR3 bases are TGCGCCAGCAGCCCCCCTGGGGGACAGGGGATTGGCTACACCTTC.

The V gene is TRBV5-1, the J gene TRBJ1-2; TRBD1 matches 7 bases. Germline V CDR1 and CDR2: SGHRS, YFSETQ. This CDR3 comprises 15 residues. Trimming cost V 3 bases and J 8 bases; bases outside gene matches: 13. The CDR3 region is CASSSPPQGERGYTF. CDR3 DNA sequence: TGCGCCAGCAGCTCACCGCCTCAGGGGGAGCGCGGCTACACCTTC.

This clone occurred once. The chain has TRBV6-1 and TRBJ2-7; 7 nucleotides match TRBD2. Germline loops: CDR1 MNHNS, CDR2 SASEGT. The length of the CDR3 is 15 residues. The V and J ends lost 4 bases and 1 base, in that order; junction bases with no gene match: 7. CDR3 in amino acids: CASSVSGVMSYEQYF. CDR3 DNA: TGTGCCAGCAGTGTAAGCGGGGTCATGTCCTACGAGCAGTACTTC.

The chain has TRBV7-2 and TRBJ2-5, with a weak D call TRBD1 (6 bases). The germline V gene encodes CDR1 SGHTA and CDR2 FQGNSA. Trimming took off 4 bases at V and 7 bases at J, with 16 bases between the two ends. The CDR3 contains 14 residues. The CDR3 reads CASSSTGPEGTQYF. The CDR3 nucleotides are TGTGCCAGCAGCTCGACAGGTCCCGAAGGGACCCAGTACTTC.

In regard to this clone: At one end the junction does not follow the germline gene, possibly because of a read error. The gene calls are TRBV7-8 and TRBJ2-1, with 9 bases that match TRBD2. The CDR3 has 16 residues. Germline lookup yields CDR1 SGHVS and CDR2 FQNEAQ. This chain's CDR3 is CASRLGLGGRDNEQFF. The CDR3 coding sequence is TGTGCCAGCAGATTAGGGTTAGGCGGGAGGGACAATGAGCAGTTCTTC.

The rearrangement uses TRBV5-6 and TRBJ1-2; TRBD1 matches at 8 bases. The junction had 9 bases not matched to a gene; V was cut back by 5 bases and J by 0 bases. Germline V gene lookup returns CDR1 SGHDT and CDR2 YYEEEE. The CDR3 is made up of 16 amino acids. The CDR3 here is CASSHITGGTNYGYTF. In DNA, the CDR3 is TGTGCCAGCAGTCATATAACAGGGGGAACTAACTATGGCTACACCTTC.

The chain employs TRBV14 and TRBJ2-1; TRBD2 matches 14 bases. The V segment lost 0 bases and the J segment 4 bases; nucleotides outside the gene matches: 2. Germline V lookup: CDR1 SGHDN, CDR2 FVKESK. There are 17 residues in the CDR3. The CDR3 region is CASSQDGLAGGYNEQFF. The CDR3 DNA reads TGTGCCAGCAGCCAAGATGGACTAGCGGGAGGTTACAATGAGCAGTTCTTC. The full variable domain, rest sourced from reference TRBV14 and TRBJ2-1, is EAGVTQFPSHSVIEKGQTVTLRCDPISGHDNLYWYRRVMGKEIKFLLHFVKESKQDESGMPNNRFLAERTGGTYSTLKVQPAELEDSGVYFCASSQDGLAGGYNEQFFGPGTRLTVL.

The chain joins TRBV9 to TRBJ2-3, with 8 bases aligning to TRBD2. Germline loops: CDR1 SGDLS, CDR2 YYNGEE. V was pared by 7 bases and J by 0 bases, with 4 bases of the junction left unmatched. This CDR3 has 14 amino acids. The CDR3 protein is CASWRGASTDTQYF. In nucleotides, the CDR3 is TGTGCCAGCTGGCGGGGGGCTAGCACAGATACGCAGTATTTT.

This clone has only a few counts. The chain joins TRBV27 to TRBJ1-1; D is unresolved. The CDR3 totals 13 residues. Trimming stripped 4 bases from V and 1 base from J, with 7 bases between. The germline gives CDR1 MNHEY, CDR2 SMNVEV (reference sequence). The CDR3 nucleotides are TGTGCCAGCAGTTCGTTCAGGAACACTGAAGCTTTCTTT. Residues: CASSSFRNTEAFF.

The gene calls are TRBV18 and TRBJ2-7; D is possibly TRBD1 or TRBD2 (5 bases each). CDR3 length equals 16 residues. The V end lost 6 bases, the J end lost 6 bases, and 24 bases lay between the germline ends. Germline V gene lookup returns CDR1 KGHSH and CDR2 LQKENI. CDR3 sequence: CASSTGRPGISAEQYF. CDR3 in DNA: TGTGCCAGCTCGACGGGACGGCCGGGTATTTCAGCCGAGCAGTACTTC.

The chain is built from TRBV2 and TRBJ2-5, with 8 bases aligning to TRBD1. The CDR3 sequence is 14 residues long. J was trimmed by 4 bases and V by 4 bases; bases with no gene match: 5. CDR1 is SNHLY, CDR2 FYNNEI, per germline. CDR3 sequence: CASSARQGLETQYF. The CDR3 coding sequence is TGTGCCAGCAGTGCCCGACAGGGGTTAGAGACCCAGTACTTC.

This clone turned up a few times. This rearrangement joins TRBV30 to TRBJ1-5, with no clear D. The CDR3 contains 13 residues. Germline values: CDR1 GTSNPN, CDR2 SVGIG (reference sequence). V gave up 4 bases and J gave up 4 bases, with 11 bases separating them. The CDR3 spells CAWTPGPNQPQHF. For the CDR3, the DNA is TGTGCCTGGACTCCGGGCCCTAATCAGCCCCAGCATTTT.

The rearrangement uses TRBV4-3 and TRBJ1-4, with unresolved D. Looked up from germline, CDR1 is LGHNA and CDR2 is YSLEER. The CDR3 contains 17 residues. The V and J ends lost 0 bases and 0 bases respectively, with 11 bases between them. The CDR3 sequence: CASSQEPRRATNEKLFF. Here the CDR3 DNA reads TGCGCCAGCAGCCAAGAACCCAGGAGGGCAACTAATGAAAAACTGTTTTTT.

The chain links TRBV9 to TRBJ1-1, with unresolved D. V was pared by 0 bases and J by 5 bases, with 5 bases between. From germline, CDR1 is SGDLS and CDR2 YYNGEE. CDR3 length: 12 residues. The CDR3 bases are TGTGCCAGCAGCGTAGGGGGAACTGAAGCTTTCTTT. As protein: CASSVGGTEAFF.

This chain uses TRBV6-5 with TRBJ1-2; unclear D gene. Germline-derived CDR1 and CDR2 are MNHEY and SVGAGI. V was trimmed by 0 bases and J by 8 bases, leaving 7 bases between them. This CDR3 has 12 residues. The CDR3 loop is CASSYSIEGYTF. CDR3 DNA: TGTGCCAGCAGTTACTCAATAGAGGGCTACACCTTC.

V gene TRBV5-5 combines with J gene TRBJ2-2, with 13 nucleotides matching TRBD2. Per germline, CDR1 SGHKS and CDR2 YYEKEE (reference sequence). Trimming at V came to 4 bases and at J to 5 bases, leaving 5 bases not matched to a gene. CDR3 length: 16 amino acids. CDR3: CASSRLAGGPTGELFF. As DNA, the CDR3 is TGTGCCAGCAGCCGACTAGCGGGGGGACCGACCGGGGAGCTGTTTTTT. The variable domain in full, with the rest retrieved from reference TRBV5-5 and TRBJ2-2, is DAGVTQSPTHLIKTRGQQVTLRCSPISGHKSVSWYQQVLGQGPQFIFQYYEKEERGRGNFPDRFSARQFPNYSSELNVNALLLGDSALYLCASSRLAGGPTGELFFGEGSRLTVL.

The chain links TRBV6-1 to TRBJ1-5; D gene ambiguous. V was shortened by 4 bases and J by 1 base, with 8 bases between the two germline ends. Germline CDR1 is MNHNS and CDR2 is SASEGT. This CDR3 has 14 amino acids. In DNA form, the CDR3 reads TGTGCCAGCAGTGTGGCGGACAGCAATCAGCCCCAGCATTTT. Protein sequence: CASSVADSNQPQHF.

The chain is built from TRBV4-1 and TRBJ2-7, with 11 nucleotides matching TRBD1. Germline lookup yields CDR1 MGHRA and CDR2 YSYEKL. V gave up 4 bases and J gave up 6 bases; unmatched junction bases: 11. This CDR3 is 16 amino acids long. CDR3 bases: TGCGCCAGCAGCCCTAGAATTTGGACAGGGGGCGGCGAGCAGTACTTC. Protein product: CASSPRIWTGGGEQYF.

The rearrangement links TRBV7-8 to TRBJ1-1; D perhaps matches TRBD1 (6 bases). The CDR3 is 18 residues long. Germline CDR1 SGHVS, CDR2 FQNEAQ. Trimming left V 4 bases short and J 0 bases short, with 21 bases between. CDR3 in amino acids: CASSSRDIGNLMNTEAFF. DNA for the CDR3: TGTGCCAGCAGCTCACGGGACATAGGGAATTTAATGAACACTGAAGCTTTCTTT.

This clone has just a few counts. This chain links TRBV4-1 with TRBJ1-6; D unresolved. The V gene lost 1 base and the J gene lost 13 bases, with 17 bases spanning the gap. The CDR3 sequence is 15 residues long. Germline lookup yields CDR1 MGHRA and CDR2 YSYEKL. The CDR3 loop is CASSQVEARGGPLHF. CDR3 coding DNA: TGCGCCAGCAGCCAAGTCGAAGCCCGGGGAGGGCCCCTCCACTTT.

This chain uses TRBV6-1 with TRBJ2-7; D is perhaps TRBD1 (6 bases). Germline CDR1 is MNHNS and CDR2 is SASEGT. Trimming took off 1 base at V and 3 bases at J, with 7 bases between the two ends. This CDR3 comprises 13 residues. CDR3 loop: CASSEEGGYEQYF. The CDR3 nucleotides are TGTGCCAGCAGTGAAGAAGGGGGCTACGAGCAGTACTTC.

DNA of the CDR3: TGTGCCAGCAGCTTATTGACTAGCGGGAGCTACGAGCAGTACTTC. Its translation: CASSLLTSGSYEQYF. The rearrangement uses TRBV7-9 and TRBJ2-7, with 12 bases lining up with TRBD2. Germline CDR1 and CDR2: SEHNR and FQNEAQ (reference sequence). The CDR3 is made up of 15 amino acids. V trimming: 2 bases; J trimming: 3 bases; junction bases outside the gene matches: 2.

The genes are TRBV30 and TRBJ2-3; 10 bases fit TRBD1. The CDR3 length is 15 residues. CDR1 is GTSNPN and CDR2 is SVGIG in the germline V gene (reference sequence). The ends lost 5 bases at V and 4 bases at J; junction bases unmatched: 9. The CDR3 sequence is CAWPRTGGLADTQYF. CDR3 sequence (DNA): TGTGCCTGGCCTCGGACAGGGGGATTGGCAGATACGCAGTATTTT.

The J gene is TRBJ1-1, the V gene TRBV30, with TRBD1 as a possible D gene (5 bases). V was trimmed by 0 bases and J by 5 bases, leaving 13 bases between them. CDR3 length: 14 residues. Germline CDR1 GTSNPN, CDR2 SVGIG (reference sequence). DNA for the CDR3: TGTGCCTGGAGTGTTACGGCAGGGTTTACTGAAGCTTTCTTT. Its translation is CAWSVTAGFTEAFF.

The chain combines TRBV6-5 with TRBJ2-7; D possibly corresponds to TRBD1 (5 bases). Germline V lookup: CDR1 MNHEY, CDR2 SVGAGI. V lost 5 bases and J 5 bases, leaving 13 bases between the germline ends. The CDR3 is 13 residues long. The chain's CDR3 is CASSRDSSNEQYF. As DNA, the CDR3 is TGTGCCAGCAGTCGCGACAGTTCCAACGAGCAGTACTTC.

The CDR3 loop is CASGPGHSGNTIYF. The DNA of the CDR3 is TGTGCTAGTGGTCCCGGGCACTCTGGAAACACCATATATTTT. V gene TRBV12-5 combines with J gene TRBJ1-3; D unresolved. V was pared by 5 bases and J by 0 bases, with 8 bases between. There are 14 residues in the CDR3. Germline V gives CDR1 LGHNT, CDR2 FRNRAP.

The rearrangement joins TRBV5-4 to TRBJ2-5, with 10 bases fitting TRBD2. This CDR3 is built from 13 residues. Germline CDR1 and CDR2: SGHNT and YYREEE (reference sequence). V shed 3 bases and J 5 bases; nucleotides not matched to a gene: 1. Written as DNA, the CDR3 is TGTGCCAGCAGCTCGACTAGCGGGGAGACCCAGTACTTC. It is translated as CASSSTSGETQYF.

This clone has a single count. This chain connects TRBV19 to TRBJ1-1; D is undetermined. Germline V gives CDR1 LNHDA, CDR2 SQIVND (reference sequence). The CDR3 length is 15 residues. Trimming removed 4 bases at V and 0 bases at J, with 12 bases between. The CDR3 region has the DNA TGTGCCAGTAGTACCCTGACAAGGCTGAACACTGAAGCTTTCTTT. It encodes CASSTLTRLNTEAFF.

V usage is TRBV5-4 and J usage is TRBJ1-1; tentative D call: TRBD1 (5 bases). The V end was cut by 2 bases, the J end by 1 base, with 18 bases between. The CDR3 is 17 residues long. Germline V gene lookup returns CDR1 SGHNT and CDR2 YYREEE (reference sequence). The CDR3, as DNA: TGTGCCAGCAGCTTTTTGGGGGGAACAGCCCAGAACACTGAAGCTTTCTTT. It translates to CASSFLGGTAQNTEAFF.